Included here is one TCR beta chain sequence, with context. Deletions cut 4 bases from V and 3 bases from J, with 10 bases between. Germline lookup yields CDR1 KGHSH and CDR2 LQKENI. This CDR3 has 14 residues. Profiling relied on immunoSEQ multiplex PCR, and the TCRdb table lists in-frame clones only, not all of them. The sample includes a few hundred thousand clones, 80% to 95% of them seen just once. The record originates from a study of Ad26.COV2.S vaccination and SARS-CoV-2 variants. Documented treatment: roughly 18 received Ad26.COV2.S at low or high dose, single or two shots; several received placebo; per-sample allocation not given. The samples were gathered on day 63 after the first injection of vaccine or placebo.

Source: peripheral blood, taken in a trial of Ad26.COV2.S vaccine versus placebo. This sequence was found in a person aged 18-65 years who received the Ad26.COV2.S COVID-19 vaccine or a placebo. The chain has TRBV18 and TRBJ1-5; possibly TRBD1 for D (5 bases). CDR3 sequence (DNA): TGTGCCAGCTCACTGGGACTCCTCAATCAGCCCCAGCATTTT. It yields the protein CASSLGLLNQPQHF.